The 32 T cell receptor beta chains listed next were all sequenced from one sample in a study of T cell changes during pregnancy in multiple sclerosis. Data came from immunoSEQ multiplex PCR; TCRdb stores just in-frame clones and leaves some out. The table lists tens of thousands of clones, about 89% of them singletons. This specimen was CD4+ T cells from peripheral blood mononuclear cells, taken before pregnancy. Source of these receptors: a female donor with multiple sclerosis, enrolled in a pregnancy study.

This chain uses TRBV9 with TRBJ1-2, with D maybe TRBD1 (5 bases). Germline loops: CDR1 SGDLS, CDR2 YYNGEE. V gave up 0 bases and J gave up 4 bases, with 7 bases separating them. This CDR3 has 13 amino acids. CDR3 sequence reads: CASSVVRGYGYTF. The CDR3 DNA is TGTGCCAGCAGCGTAGTAAGGGGCTATGGCTACACCTTC.

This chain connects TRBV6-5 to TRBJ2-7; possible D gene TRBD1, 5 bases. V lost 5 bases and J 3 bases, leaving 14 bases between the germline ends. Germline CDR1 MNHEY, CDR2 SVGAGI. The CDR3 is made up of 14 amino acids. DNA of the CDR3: TGTGCCAGCAGTCCAGTTTTCAGGGTCTACGAGCAGTACTTC. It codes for CASSPVFRVYEQYF.

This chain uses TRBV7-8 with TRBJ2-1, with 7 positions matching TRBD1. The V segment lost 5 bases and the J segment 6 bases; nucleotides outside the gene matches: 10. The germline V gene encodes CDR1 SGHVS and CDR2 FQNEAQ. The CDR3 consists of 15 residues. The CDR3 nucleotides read TGTGCCAGCAGCCTCGGGACAGCCGTACCCAATGAGCAGTTCTTC. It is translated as CASSLGTAVPNEQFF. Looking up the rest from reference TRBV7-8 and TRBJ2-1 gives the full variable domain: GAGVSQSPRYKVAKRGQDVALRCDPISGHVSLFWYQQALGQGPEFLTYFQNEAQLDKSGLPSDRFFAERPEGSVSTLKIQRTQQEDSAVYLCASSLGTAVPNEQFFGPGTRLTVL.

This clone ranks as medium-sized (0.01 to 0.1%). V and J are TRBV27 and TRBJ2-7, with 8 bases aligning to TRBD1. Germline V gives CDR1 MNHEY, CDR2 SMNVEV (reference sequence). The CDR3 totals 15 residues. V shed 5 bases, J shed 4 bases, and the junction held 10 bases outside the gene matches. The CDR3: CASSPRQGAGYEQYF. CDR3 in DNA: TGTGCCAGCAGTCCCCGGCAGGGGGCTGGGTACGAGCAGTACTTC.

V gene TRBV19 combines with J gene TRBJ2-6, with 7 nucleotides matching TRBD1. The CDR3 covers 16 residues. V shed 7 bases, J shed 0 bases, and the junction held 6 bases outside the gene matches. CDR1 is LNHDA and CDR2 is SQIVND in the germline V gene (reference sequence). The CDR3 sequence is CASKDRSSSGANVLTF. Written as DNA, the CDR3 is TGTGCCAGTAAGGACAGGTCCAGCTCTGGGGCCAACGTCCTGACTTTC.

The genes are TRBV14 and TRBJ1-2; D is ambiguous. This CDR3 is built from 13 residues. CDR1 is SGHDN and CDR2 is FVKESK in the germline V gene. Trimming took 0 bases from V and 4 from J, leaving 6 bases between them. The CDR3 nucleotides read TGTGCCAGCAGCCAAGATCGGGTCTATGGCTACACCTTC. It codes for CASSQDRVYGYTF. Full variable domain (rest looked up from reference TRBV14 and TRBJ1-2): EAGVTQFPSHSVIEKGQTVTLRCDPISGHDNLYWYRRVMGKEIKFLLHFVKESKQDESGMPNNRFLAERTGGTYSTLKVQPAELEDSGVYFCASSQDRVYGYTFGSGTRLTVV.

The CDR3 DNA is TGTGCCATCAGTGAGTCGCACTCGAACACCGGGGAGCTGTTTTTT. Translated, it gives CAISESHSNTGELFF. This rearrangement joins TRBV10-3 to TRBJ2-2; unclear D gene. Looked up from germline, CDR1 is ENHRY and CDR2 is SYGVKD. Trimming took 0 bases from V and 0 from J, leaving 5 bases between them. The CDR3 spans 15 residues.

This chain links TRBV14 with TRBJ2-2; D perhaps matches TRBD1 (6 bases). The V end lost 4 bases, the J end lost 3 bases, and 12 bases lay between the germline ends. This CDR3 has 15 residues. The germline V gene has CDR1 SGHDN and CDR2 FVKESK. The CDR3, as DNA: TGTGCCAGCAGCCCTGTTGGGGGCTACACCGGGGAGCTGTTTTTT. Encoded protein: CASSPVGGYTGELFF.

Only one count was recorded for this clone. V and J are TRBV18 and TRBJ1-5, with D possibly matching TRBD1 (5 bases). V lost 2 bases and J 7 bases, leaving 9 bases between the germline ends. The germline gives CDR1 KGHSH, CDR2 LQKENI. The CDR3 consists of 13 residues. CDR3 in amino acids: CASSPDSPQPQHF. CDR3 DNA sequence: TGTGCCAGCTCACCAGACAGTCCCCAGCCCCAGCATTTT.

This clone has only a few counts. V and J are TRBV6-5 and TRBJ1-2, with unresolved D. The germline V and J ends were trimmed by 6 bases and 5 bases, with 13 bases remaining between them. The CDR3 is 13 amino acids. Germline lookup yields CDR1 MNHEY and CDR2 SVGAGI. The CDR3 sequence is CASRPGLSYGYTF. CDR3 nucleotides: TGTGCCAGCAGGCCTGGCCTCAGTTATGGCTACACCTTC.

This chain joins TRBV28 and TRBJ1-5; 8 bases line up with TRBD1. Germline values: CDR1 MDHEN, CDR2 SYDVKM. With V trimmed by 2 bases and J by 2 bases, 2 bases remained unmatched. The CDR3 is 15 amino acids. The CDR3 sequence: CASSLMDRGNQPQHF. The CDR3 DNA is TGTGCCAGCAGTTTAATGGACAGGGGCAATCAGCCCCAGCATTTT.

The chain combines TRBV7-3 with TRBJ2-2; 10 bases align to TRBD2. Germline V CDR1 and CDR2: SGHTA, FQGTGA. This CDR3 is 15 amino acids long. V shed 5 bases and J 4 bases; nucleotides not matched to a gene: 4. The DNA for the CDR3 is TGTGCCAGCAGCACCAGCGGGGGGGTCACCGGGGAGCTGTTTTTT. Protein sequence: CASSTSGGVTGELFF.

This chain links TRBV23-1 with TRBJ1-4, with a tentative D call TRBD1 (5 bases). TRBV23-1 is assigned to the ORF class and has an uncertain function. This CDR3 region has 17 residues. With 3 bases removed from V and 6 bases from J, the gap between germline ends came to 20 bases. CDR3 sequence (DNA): TGCGCCAGCAGTCATCTACTCACAACAGGAGTGCATGAAAAACTGTTTTTT. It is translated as CASSHLLTTGVHEKLFF.

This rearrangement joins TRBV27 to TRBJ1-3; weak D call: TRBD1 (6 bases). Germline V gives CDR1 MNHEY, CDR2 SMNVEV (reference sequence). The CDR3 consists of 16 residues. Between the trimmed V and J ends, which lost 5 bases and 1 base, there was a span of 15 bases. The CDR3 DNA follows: TGTGCCAGCAGTCCTTTGGGACAAAGGTCTGGAAACACCATATATTTT. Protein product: CASSPLGQRSGNTIYF.

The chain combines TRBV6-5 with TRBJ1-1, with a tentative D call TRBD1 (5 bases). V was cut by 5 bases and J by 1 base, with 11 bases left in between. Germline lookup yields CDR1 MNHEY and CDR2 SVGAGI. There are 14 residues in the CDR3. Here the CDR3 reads CASSPLTGNTEAFF. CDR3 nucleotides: TGTGCCAGCAGTCCACTAACAGGGAACACTGAAGCTTTCTTT.

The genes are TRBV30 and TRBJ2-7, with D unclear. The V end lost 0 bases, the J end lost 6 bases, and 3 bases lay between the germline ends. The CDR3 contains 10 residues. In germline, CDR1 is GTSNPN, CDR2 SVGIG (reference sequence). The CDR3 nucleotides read TGTGCCTGGAGTGTAGCCGAGCAGTACTTC. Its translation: CAWSVAEQYF. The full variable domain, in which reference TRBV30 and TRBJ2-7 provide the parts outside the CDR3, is SQTIHQWPATLVQPVGSPLSLECTVEGTSNPNLYWYRQAAGRGLQLLFYSVGIGQISSEVPQNLSASRPQDRQFILSSKKLLLSDSGFYLCAWSVAEQYFGPGTRLTVT.

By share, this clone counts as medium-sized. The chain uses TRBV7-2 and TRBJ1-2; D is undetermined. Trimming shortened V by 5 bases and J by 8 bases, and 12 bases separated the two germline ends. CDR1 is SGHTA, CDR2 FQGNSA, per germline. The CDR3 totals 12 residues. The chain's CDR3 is CASSPPLGGYTF. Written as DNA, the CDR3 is TGTGCCAGCAGCCCACCCCTCGGGGGCTACACCTTC.

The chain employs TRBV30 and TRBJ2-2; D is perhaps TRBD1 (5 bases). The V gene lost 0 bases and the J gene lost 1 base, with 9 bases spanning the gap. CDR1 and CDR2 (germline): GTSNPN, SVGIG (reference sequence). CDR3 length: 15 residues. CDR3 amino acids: CAWSVRGRNTGELFF. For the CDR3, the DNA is TGTGCCTGGAGTGTAAGGGGCAGGAACACCGGGGAGCTGTTTTTT.

CDR3: CASSLLGGGNTEAFF. CDR3 coding DNA: TGTGCCAGCAGCCTCCTCGGGGGTGGGAACACTGAAGCTTTCTTT. The rearrangement joins TRBV4-2 to TRBJ1-1; weak D call: TRBD1 (5 bases). CDR1 is LGHNA, CDR2 YNFKEQ, per germline. The CDR3 loop spans 15 amino acids. V shed 4 bases and J shed 1 base, with 13 bases lying between them.

The CDR3 is CASSPLEGPSTDTQYF. The CDR3 nucleotides read TGTGCCAGCTCACCACTGGAGGGGCCCAGCACAGATACGCAGTATTTT. The chain combines TRBV18 with TRBJ2-3; a possible D gene is TRBD2 (6 bases). Germline values: CDR1 KGHSH, CDR2 LQKENI. V lost 1 base, J lost 0 bases, and 11 bases lay in between. The CDR3 has 16 residues.

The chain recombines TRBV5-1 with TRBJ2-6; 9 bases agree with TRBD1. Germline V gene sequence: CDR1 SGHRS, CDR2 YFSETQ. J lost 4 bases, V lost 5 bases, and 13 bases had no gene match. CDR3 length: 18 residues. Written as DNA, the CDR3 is TGCGCCAGCAGTCCCCTCGGACAGGGGCACAGCGGGGCCAACGTCCTGACTTTC. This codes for CASSPLGQGHSGANVLTF.

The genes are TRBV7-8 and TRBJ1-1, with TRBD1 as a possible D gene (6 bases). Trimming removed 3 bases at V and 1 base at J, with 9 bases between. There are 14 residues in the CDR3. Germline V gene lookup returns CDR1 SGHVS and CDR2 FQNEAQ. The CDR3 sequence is CASSFRGANTEAFF. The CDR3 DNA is TGTGCCAGCAGCTTCCGGGGGGCGAACACTGAAGCTTTCTTT.

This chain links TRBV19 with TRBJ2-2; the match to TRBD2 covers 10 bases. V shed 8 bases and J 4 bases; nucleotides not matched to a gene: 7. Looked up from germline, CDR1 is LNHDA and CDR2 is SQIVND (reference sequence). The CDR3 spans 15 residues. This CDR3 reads CASGKRGGGTGELFF. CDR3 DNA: TGTGCCAGTGGAAAGCGGGGGGGCGGCACCGGGGAGCTGTTTTTT.

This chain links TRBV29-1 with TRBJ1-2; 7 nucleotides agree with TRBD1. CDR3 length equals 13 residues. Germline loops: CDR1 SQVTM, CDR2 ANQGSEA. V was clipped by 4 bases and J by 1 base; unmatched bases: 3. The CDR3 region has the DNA TGCAGCGTTGGGAACAGGGGTAACTATGGCTACACCTTC. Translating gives CSVGNRGNYGYTF.

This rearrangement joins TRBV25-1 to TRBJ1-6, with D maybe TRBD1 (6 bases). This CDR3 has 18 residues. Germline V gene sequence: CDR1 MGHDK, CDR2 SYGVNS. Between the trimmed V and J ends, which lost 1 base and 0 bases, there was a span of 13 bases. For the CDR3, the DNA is TGTGCCAGCAGTGAATTGGGGGGGCGAAGCTCCTATAATTCACCCCTCCACTTT. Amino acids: CASSELGGRSSYNSPLHF.

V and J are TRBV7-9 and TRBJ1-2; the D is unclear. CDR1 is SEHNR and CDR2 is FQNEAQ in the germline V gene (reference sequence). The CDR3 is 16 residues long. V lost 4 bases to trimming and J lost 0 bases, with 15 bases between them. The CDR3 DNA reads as TGTGCCAGCAGCTCCCCCCGCTTGCAGGCTAACTATGGCTACACCTTC. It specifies CASSSPRLQANYGYTF.

The CDR3 spells CASSLGRQGYGYTF. CDR3 nucleotides: TGTGCCAGCAGCTTAGGTCGACAGGGTTATGGCTACACCTTC. This sequence joins TRBV7-2 and TRBJ1-2; 7 bases line up with TRBD1. CDR1 is SGHTA, CDR2 FQGNSA, per germline. V was clipped by 1 base and J by 5 bases; unmatched bases: 4. CDR3 length: 14 amino acids.

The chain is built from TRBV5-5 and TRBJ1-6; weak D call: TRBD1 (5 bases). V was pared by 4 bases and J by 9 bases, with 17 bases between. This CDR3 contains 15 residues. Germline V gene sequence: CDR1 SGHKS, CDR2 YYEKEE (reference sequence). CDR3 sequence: CASSRVTGLGSPLHF. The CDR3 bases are TGTGCCAGCAGCCGAGTAACAGGTTTGGGTTCACCCCTCCACTTT.

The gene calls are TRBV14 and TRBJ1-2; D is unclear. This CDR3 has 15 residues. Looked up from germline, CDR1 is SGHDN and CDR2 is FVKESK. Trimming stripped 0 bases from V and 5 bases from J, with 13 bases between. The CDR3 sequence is CASSQDAGEPYGYTF. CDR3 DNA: TGTGCCAGCAGCCAAGATGCGGGAGAGCCGTATGGCTACACCTTC. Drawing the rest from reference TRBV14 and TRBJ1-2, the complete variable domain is EAGVTQFPSHSVIEKGQTVTLRCDPISGHDNLYWYRRVMGKEIKFLLHFVKESKQDESGMPNNRFLAERTGGTYSTLKVQPAELEDSGVYFCASSQDAGEPYGYTFGSGTRLTVV.

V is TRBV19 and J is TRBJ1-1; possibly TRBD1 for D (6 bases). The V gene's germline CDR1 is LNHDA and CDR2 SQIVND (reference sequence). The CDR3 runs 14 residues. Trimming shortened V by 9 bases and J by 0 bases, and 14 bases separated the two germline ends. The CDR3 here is CASLGGAMNTEAFF. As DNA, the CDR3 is TGTGCCAGCCTCGGGGGGGCGATGAACACTGAAGCTTTCTTT. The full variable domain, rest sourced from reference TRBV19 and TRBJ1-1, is DGGITQSPKYLFRKEGQNVTLSCEQNLNHDAMYWYRQDPGQGLRLIYYSQIVNDFQKGDIAEGYSVSREKKESFPLTVTSAQKNPTAFYLCASLGGAMNTEAFFGQGTRLTVV.

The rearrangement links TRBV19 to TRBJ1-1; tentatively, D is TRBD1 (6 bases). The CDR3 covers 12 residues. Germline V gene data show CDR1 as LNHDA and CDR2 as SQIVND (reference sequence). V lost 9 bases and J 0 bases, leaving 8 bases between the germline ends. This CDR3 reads CASTGMNTEAFF. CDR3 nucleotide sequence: TGTGCCAGCACAGGGATGAACACTGAAGCTTTCTTT.

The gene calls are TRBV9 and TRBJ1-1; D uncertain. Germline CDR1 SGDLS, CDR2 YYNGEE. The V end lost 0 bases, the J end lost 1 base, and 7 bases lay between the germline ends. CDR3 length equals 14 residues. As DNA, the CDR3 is TGTGCCAGCAGCGTAGTAGGCGGGAACACTGAAGCTTTCTTT. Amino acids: CASSVVGGNTEAFF.